The rows below give T cell receptor beta chains drawn from one sample of a study of control samples from healthy donors and cancer patients. The data were produced by immunoSEQ multiplex PCR, yet TCRdb's version contains in-frame clones alone and is incomplete. The sample holds around 22,000 clones, approximately 80% seen once. What was sequenced was PBMCs. All receptors derive from a man in his sixties with head and neck cancer. The CDR3 runs from the conserved cysteine through the conserved F or W. The D gene is left open where the match is weak. Size is stated for part of the rows, as once, few or many counts, or as a class when the clone is expanded.

j_gene: TRBJ2-2
d_gene: TRBD2
abundance: NA
v_gene: TRBV3-1/TRBV3-2
CDR3aa: CASSQTTSGGALTGELFF
CDR3nt: TGTGCCAGCAGCCAGACGACTAGCGGGGGGGCCTTAACCGGGGAGCTGTTTTTT

j_gene: TRBJ2-3
d_gene: NA
abundance: NA
v_gene: TRBV24-1
CDR3aa: CATSRGGADTDTQYF
CDR3nt: TGTGCCACCAGTCGTGGGGGGGCGGACACAGATACGCAGTATTTT

j_gene: TRBJ2-5
d_gene: NA
abundance: NA
v_gene: TRBV2
CDR3aa: CASSGAGTRETQYF
CDR3nt: TGTGCCAGCAGTGGAGCAGGGACGAGGGAGACCCAGTACTTC

j_gene: TRBJ1-3
d_gene: NA
abundance: NA
v_gene: TRBV30
CDR3aa: CAWGIIAGNTIYF
CDR3nt: TGTGCCTGGGGGATTATCGCTGGAAACACCATATATTTT

j_gene: TRBJ2-2
d_gene: TRBD2
abundance: few
v_gene: TRBV27
CDR3aa: CASSLGASGWPPGPTGELFF
CDR3nt: TGTGCCAGCAGTTTAGGGGCTAGCGGGTGGCCACCCGGCCCCACCGGGGAGCTGTTTTTT

j_gene: TRBJ1-2
d_gene: NA
abundance: NA
v_gene: TRBV12-3/TRBV12-4
CDR3aa: CASTIGGGTGYTF
CDR3nt: TGTGCCAGCACCATAGGGGGTGGGACGGGCTACACCTTC

j_gene: TRBJ1-2
d_gene: NA
abundance: NA
v_gene: TRBV7-8
CDR3aa: CASSPRWGGDYGYTF
CDR3nt: TGTGCCAGCAGCCCCCGGTGGGGGGGAGACTATGGCTACACCTTC

j_gene: TRBJ2-2
d_gene: TRBD2
abundance: NA
v_gene: TRBV24-1
CDR3aa: CATKTGGTSGDSNTGELFF
CDR3nt: TGTGCCACCAAGACAGGGGGGACTAGCGGAGACTCGAACACCGGGGAGCTGTTTTTT

j_gene: TRBJ2-1
d_gene: TRBD2
abundance: NA
v_gene: TRBV5-4
CDR3aa: CASSRRSGTSGRAYEQFF
CDR3nt: TGTGCCAGCAGCAGGCGATCCGGGACTAGCGGGAGGGCCTATGAGCAGTTCTTC

j_gene: TRBJ2-7
d_gene: TRBD1
abundance: NA
v_gene: TRBV11-2
CDR3aa: CASSLSRDRVQYHEQYF
CDR3nt: TGTGCCAGCAGCTTGTCCCGGGACAGGGTACAATACCACGAGCAGTACTTC

j_gene: TRBJ1-2
d_gene: TRBD1
abundance: NA
v_gene: TRBV29-1
CDR3aa: CSVEGKPGQIYGYTF
CDR3nt: TGCAGCGTTGAAGGGAAGCCGGGACAGATCTATGGCTACACCTTC

j_gene: TRBJ1-2
d_gene: NA
abundance: NA
v_gene: TRBV7-9
CDR3aa: CASSLSKQGTEGYTF
CDR3nt: TGTGCCAGCAGCTTGTCCAAACAGGGAACCGAGGGCTACACCTTC

j_gene: TRBJ2-1
d_gene: TRBD2
abundance: NA
v_gene: TRBV27
CDR3aa: CASSLLLAGVTGNEQFF
CDR3nt: TGTGCCAGCAGTTTATTACTAGCGGGAGTTACGGGCAATGAGCAGTTCTTC

j_gene: TRBJ1-6
d_gene: NA
abundance: NA
v_gene: TRBV13
CDR3aa: CASSLERALGSPLHF
CDR3nt: TGTGCCAGCAGCTTAGAACGGGCTTTGGGGTCACCCCTCCACTTT

j_gene: TRBJ1-2
d_gene: NA
abundance: NA
v_gene: TRBV18
CDR3aa: CASSPRGLGNYGYTF
CDR3nt: TGTGCCAGCTCACCTCGGGGCTTAGGGAACTATGGCTACACCTTC

j_gene: TRBJ1-2
d_gene: NA
abundance: once
v_gene: TRBV27
CDR3aa: CASSLSWGAGGYTF
CDR3nt: TGTGCCAGCAGTTTATCTTGGGGTGCGGGTGGCTACACCTTC

j_gene: TRBJ1-1
d_gene: NA
abundance: NA
v_gene: TRBV4-1
CDR3aa: CASSQVGSRGTEAFF
CDR3nt: TGCGCCAGCAGCCAAGTAGGGTCCAGAGGGACTGAAGCTTTCTTT

j_gene: TRBJ1-6
d_gene: NA
abundance: few
v_gene: TRBV5-5
CDR3aa: CASSDGHALDSPLHF
CDR3nt: TGTGCCAGCAGCGACGGACATGCCCTTGATTCACCCCTCCACTTT

j_gene: TRBJ2-1
d_gene: TRBD2
abundance: NA
v_gene: TRBV3-1/TRBV3-2
CDR3aa: CASSPPSGLAEDTYNEQFF
CDR3nt: TGTGCCAGCAGCCCTCCTTCGGGGCTAGCGGAGGACACCTACAATGAGCAGTTCTTC

j_gene: TRBJ2-3
d_gene: TRBD2
abundance: NA
v_gene: TRBV24-1
CDR3aa: CATSDFGSGRAYTSTDTQYF
CDR3nt: TGTGCCACCAGTGATTTTGGTAGCGGGAGGGCGTATACTAGCACAGATACGCAGTATTTT

j_gene: TRBJ2-7
d_gene: TRBD2
abundance: NA
v_gene: TRBV6-1
CDR3aa: CASSDGLAVTYEQYF
CDR3nt: TGTGCCAGCAGTGACGGACTAGCGGTGACCTACGAGCAGTACTTC

j_gene: TRBJ2-4
d_gene: TRBD2
abundance: once
v_gene: TRBV28
CDR3aa: CASSFGQREKNIQYF
CDR3nt: TGTGCCAGCAGTTTCGGCCAGCGGGAAAAAAACATTCAGTACTTC

j_gene: TRBJ2-4
d_gene: TRBD1
abundance: few
v_gene: TRBV5-6
CDR3aa: CASRDRGRAKNIQYF
CDR3nt: TGTGCCAGCAGGGACAGGGGGCGGGCTAAAAACATTCAGTACTTC

j_gene: TRBJ1-3
d_gene: NA
abundance: NA
v_gene: TRBV19
CDR3aa: CASSKETSGNTIYF
CDR3nt: TGTGCCAGTAGTAAGGAGACCTCTGGAAACACCATATATTTT

j_gene: TRBJ1-1
d_gene: TRBD1
abundance: few
v_gene: TRBV4-1
CDR3aa: CASSQNAGQGNTEAFF
CDR3nt: TGCGCCAGCAGCCAAAATGCGGGACAGGGGAACACTGAAGCTTTCTTT

j_gene: TRBJ1-4
d_gene: NA
abundance: NA
v_gene: TRBV7-9
CDR3aa: CASSLAGGNEKLFF
CDR3nt: TGTGCCAGCAGCTTAGCCGGGGGTAATGAAAAACTGTTTTTT

j_gene: TRBJ2-3
d_gene: NA
abundance: NA
v_gene: TRBV4-1
CDR3aa: CASSQEEGADTQYF
CDR3nt: TGCGCCAGCAGCCAAGAGGAGGGAGCAGATACGCAGTATTTT

j_gene: TRBJ1-4
d_gene: TRBD1
abundance: NA
v_gene: TRBV5-6
CDR3aa: CASSFVTGRNEKLFF
CDR3nt: TGTGCCAGCAGCTTTGTGACAGGGCGTAATGAAAAACTGTTTTTT

j_gene: TRBJ2-1
d_gene: TRBD2
abundance: NA
v_gene: TRBV5-1
CDR3aa: CASSPVAGNEQFF
CDR3nt: TGCGCCAGCAGCCCCGTAGCGGGAAATGAGCAGTTCTTC

j_gene: TRBJ2-1
d_gene: NA
abundance: NA
v_gene: TRBV27
CDR3aa: CASSTGPSGHSGWNEQFF
CDR3nt: TGTGCCAGCAGTACGGGTCCATCCGGGCACAGTGGGTGGAATGAGCAGTTCTTC

j_gene: TRBJ2-4
d_gene: TRBD2
abundance: NA
v_gene: TRBV2
CDR3aa: CASKSGTTRNIQYF
CDR3nt: TGTGCCAGCAAAAGCGGGACCACGAGAAACATTCAGTACTTC

j_gene: TRBJ2-7
d_gene: TRBD1
abundance: once
v_gene: TRBV5-6
CDR3aa: CASSLGDRGLYEQYF
CDR3nt: TGTGCCAGCAGCTTGGGGGACAGGGGGCTCTACGAGCAGTACTTC

j_gene: TRBJ2-1
d_gene: NA
abundance: NA
v_gene: TRBV19
CDR3aa: CASSIVQGSSYNEQFF
CDR3nt: TGTGCCAGTAGTATTGTTCAGGGTAGCTCCTACAATGAGCAGTTCTTC

j_gene: TRBJ2-5
d_gene: NA
abundance: NA
v_gene: TRBV6-4
CDR3aa: CARTSIKRETQYF
CDR3nt: TGTGCCAGGACCTCAATTAAACGTGAGACCCAGTACTTC

j_gene: TRBJ1-2
d_gene: NA
abundance: NA
v_gene: TRBV3-1/TRBV3-2
CDR3aa: CASSQDPGGGNGYTF
CDR3nt: TGTGCCAGCAGCCAAGATCCGGGGGGGGGCAATGGCTACACCTTC

j_gene: TRBJ1-3
d_gene: TRBD1
abundance: NA
v_gene: TRBV6-6
CDR3aa: CASSSMGQGSNTIYF
CDR3nt: TGTGCCAGCAGCTCCATGGGACAGGGATCGAACACCATATATTTT

j_gene: TRBJ2-7
d_gene: TRBD1
abundance: NA
v_gene: TRBV3-1/TRBV3-2
CDR3aa: CASSVGTGPSYEQYF
CDR3nt: TGTGCCAGCAGCGTCGGGACAGGTCCCTCCTACGAGCAGTACTTC

j_gene: TRBJ1-2
d_gene: NA
abundance: NA
v_gene: TRBV7-8
CDR3aa: CASSLVGDGYTF
CDR3nt: TGTGCCAGCAGCTTAGTGGGGGACGGCTACACCTTC

j_gene: TRBJ2-6
d_gene: NA
abundance: NA
v_gene: TRBV11-2
CDR3aa: CASSLDASGGLLANVLTF
CDR3nt: TGTGCCAGCAGCTTAGATGCTAGTGGGGGCCTCTTGGCCAACGTCCTGACTTTC

j_gene: TRBJ2-5
d_gene: NA
abundance: NA
v_gene: TRBV4-1
CDR3aa: CASSQFQGRETQYF
CDR3nt: TGCGCCAGCAGCCAGTTCCAGGGTAGAGAGACCCAGTACTTC

j_gene: TRBJ2-7
d_gene: NA
abundance: NA
v_gene: TRBV18
CDR3aa: CASSPLAGLAYEQYF
CDR3nt: TGTGCCAGCTCACCACTGGCGGGATTAGCCTACGAGCAGTACTTC

j_gene: TRBJ2-2
d_gene: NA
abundance: once
v_gene: TRBV5-5
CDR3aa: CASSLRRGTGELFF
CDR3nt: TGTGCCAGCAGCTTGAGACGGGGCACCGGGGAGCTGTTTTTT

j_gene: TRBJ1-2
d_gene: TRBD1
abundance: NA
v_gene: TRBV6-1
CDR3aa: CASSDDRGRGGYTF
CDR3nt: TGTGCCAGCAGTGACGACAGGGGGCGAGGAGGCTACACCTTC

j_gene: TRBJ2-1
d_gene: NA
abundance: NA
v_gene: TRBV30
CDR3aa: CAWARGISYNEQFF
CDR3nt: TGTGCCTGGGCCCGGGGGATCTCCTACAATGAGCAGTTCTTC

j_gene: TRBJ2-2
d_gene: NA
abundance: few
v_gene: TRBV5-5
CDR3aa: CASSPGLYTGELFF
CDR3nt: TGTGCCAGCAGTCCGGGACTTTACACCGGGGAGCTGTTTTTT

j_gene: TRBJ2-5
d_gene: NA
abundance: NA
v_gene: TRBV11-2
CDR3aa: CASSLVDLRGAQETQYF
CDR3nt: TGTGCCAGCAGCTTAGTGGATCTAAGGGGGGCGCAGGAGACCCAGTACTTC

j_gene: TRBJ1-4
d_gene: NA
abundance: NA
v_gene: TRBV6-5
CDR3aa: CASSRRQDEKLFF
CDR3nt: TGTGCCAGCAGTCGTCGACAGGATGAAAAACTGTTTTTT

j_gene: TRBJ2-5
d_gene: NA
abundance: NA
v_gene: TRBV29-1
CDR3aa: CSVGGETQYF
CDR3nt: TGCAGCGTTGGTGGCGAGACCCAGTACTTC